A selection of T cell receptor beta chains follows, all from one sample in a study of shared clonotypes between healthy human individuals. Clones were read by immunoSEQ multiplex PCR, and TCRdb kept only the in-frame ones, dropping some. The table lists some 2.3 million clones, 90% to 95% of them singletons. Specimen: naive CD4+ T cells from PBMCs. These TCRs come from a young man in good health. Some clones in this sample may be carry-over from other donors' samples. Each CDR3 is given with its conserved first and last residue. A D gene is named only where the DNA matches it firmly. Not every row has a clone size; where given, it reads once, few, many or a size class.

.	TRBJ2-3	17	TRBV28	.	CASSPGSDPSAADTQYF	TGTGCCAGCAGTCCCGGTTCGGACCCCTCAGCGGCAGATACGCAGTATTTT
.	TRBJ2-7	15	TRBV11-1	.	CASSLSLTSGYEQYF	TGTGCCAGCAGCTTAAGCCTCACATCGGGATACGAGCAGTACTTC
TRBD1	TRBJ1-1	15	TRBV4-3	.	CASSYDLHRGTEAFF	TGCGCCAGCAGCTACGATTTGCACAGGGGCACTGAAGCTTTCTTT
TRBD2	TRBJ2-5	15	TRBV5-4	.	CASSLLGSGTKTQYF	TGTGCCAGCAGCTTGTTAGGTAGCGGGACAAAGACCCAGTACTTC
.	TRBJ2-7	15	TRBV10-3	.	CAISESSVGLDEQYF	TGTGCCATCAGTGAGTCTTCCGTGGGGCTCGACGAGCAGTACTTC
.	TRBJ2-5	19	TRBV7-6	.	CASSLGFWGESRDQETQYF	TGTGCCAGCAGCTTAGGGTTTTGGGGGGAAAGTAGGGATCAAGAGACCCAGTACTTC
.	TRBJ2-2	13	TRBV18	.	CASSLSGTGELFF	TGTGCCAGCTCCCTATCGGGCACCGGGGAGCTGTTTTTT
.	TRBJ2-1	13	TRBV7-2	.	CASSLLSLGEQFF	TGTGCCAGCAGCTTACTCAGCCTTGGTGAGCAGTTCTTC
.	TRBJ1-2	15	TRBV5-8	.	CASSDLTRPNYGYTF	TGTGCCAGCAGCGACCTGACCAGGCCGAACTATGGCTACACCTTC
.	TRBJ2-3	14	TRBV6-5	.	CASMRRQGTDTQYF	TGTGCCAGCATGCGCCGACAGGGCACAGATACGCAGTATTTT
.	TRBJ1-2	14	TRBV5-4	.	CASSSLQGGYGYTF	TGTGCCAGCAGCTCCTTACAGGGTGGCTATGGCTACACCTTC
TRBD2	TRBJ2-2	15	TRBV7-2	.	CASSGTSGNTGELFF	TGTGCCAGCAGCGGGACTAGCGGGAACACCGGGGAGCTGTTTTTT
TRBD1	TRBJ2-7	16	TRBV4-2	.	CASSQDMGQGIDEQYF	TGTGCCAGCAGCCAAGATATGGGACAGGGGATCGACGAGCAGTACTTC
.	TRBJ2-3	16	TRBV4-1	.	CASSQGRAGSADTQYF	TGCGCCAGCAGCCAAGGGAGAGCAGGTTCAGCAGATACGCAGTATTTT
.	TRBJ1-4	13	TRBV27	.	CASSSRAGEKLFF	TGTGCCAGCAGTTCTCGGGCGGGTGAAAAACTGTTTTTT
.	TRBJ2-7	14	TRBV9	.	CASSEGASSYEQYF	TGTGCCAGCAGCGAGGGAGCCAGCTCCTACGAGCAGTACTTC
.	TRBJ1-3	17	TRBV5-4	once	CASSMRATGTSGNTIYF	TGTGCCAGCAGCATGCGTGCAACAGGGACGTCCGGAAACACCATATATTTT
.	TRBJ1-1	12	TRBV2	.	CASLQGPTEAFF	TGTGCCAGCCTCCAGGGGCCCACTGAAGCTTTCTTT
.	TRBJ1-2	15	TRBV27	.	CASSPSPGGGYGYTF	TGTGCCAGCAGTCCCTCACCGGGAGGGGGCTATGGCTACACCTTC
TRBD1	TRBJ1-5	15	TRBV6-5	.	CASSGTANSNQPQHF	TGTGCCAGCAGTGGGACAGCGAATAGCAATCAGCCCCAGCATTTT
.	TRBJ1-2	14	TRBV2	few	CASRERTAVYGYTF	TGTGCCAGCAGGGAGCGGACAGCCGTCTATGGCTACACCTTC
TRBD2	TRBJ2-7	14	TRBV10-1	.	CARSSSGSSYEQYF	TGCGCCAGATCCTCTAGCGGGAGCTCCTACGAGCAGTACTTC